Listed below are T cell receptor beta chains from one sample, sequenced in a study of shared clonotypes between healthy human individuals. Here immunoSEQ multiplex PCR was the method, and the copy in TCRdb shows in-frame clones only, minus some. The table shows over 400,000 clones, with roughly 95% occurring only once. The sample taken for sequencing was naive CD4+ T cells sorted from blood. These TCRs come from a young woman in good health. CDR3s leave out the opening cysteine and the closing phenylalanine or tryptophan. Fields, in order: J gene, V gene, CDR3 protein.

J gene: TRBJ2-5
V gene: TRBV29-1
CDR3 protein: SVEGAGQGGQTQY

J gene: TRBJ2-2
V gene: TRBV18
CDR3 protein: ASSQDLTGELF

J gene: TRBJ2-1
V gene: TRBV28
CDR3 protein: ASRDPNEQF

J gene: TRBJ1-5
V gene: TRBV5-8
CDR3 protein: ASSSDRGNQPQH

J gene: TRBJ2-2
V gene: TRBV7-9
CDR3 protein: ASSRGTGELF

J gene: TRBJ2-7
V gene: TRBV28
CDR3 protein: ASTSHRDRRTYEQY

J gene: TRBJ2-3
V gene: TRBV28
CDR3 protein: ASSFRQGRAKLDTQY

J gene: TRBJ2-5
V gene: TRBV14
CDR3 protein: ASSQYIWGHQETQY

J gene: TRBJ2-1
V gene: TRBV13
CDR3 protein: ASSLTGLAGANEQF

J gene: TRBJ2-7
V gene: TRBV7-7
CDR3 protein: ASSSSAAGGGEQY

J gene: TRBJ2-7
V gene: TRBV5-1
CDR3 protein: ASSARPDYEQY

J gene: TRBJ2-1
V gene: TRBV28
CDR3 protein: ASNGGAHNEQF

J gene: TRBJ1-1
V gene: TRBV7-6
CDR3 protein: ASSSQRDTEAF

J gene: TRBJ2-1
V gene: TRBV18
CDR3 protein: ASSPPPGASNEQF

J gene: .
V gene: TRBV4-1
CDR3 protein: ASSQPGLASSEQY

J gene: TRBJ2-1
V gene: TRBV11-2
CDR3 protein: ASSHYRLVRLVNEQF

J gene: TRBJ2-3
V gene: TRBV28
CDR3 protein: ASSPIAPHTQY

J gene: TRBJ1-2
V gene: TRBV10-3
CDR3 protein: AIRGAHYAGVAYGYT

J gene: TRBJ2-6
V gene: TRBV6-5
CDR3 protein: ASSTGQGRTNVLT

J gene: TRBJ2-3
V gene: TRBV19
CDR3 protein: ASSTGLAGLVSTDTQY

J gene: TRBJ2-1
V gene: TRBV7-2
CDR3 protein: ASSLAPTSGPYNEQF

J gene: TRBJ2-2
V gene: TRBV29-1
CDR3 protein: SVERGQGAGELF

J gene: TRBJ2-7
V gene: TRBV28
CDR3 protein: ASSLYQFVGQGSREQY

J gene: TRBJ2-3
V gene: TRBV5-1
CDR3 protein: ASSVPQIRDTQY

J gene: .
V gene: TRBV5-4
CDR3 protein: ASSWAGTEQY

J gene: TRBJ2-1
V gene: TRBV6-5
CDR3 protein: ASSYSLGGSYNEQF

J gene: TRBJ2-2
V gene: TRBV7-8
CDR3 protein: ASSFPSGTSGDTGELF

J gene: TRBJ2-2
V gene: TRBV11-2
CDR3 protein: ASSPSTSGIGELF

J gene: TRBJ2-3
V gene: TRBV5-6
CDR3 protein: ASSLSRGSGMGDTQY

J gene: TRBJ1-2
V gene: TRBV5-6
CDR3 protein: ASSLLGPTGAGYT

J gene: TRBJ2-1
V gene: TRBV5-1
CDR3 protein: ASTHRDRAHNEQF

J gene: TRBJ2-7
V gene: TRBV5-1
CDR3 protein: ASSPMGLAGPHEQY

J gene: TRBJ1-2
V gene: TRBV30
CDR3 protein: AWSRDSGNYGYT

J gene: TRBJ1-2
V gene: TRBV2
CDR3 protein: ASSVDRNYGYT

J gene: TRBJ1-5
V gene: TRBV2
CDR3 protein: ASSVLDRQSQH

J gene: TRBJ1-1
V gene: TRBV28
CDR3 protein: ASRLGAPDTEAF

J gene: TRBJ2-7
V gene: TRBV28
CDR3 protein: ASNPGQSVDEQY

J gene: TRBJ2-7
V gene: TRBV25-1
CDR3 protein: ASSARAGESYEQY

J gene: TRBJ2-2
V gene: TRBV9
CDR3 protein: ASSVAGTSGFNTGELF

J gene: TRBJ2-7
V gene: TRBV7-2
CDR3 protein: ASSARTGYYEQY